This TCR beta chain was captured by sequencing in a study of PD-1 blockade in classical Hodgkin lymphoma. Study as a whole: Patients were given intravenous nivolumab, 3 mg/kg, every 2 weeks. Study results and limitations: Nothing has yet pinned down what causes the repertoire differences, possibly disease activity or prior therapy. Reports described newly diagnosed patients as having lower baseline TCR diversity than healthy donors.

The CDR3 runs 18 residues. Germline loops: CDR1 LNHDA, CDR2 SQIVND (reference sequence). The V gene end was trimmed by 5 bases and the J gene end by 4 bases; junction bases not matched to a gene: 17. This clone came up a few times. Its antigen is still unknown. Every patient relapsed after autologous stem cell transplantation, and brentuximab vedotin exposure varied. Produced via immunoSEQ multiplex PCR; TCRdb's table is partial and in-frame only. The table has 150,000 or so clones, about 78% seen once. The receptor comes from a human donor with classical Hodgkin lymphoma. The gene calls are TRBV19 and TRBJ2-1; 7 bases map to TRBD2. The material was peripheral blood mononuclear cells (PBMCs), obtained before the second cycle of nivolumab. Here the CDR3 DNA reads TGTGCCAGTAGTCCAATGGCGCGAGGGCGGGACTATTACAATGAGCAGTTCTTC. The encoded protein is CASSPMARGRDYYNEQFF.